A single sample gave rise to the 12 T cell receptor beta chains below, sequenced in a study of T-cell reconstitution after alpha-beta-depleted transplantation in children. TCRbeta library construction was performed incorporating unique molecular identifiers. In TCRdb, the PCR reads were re-called with MiXCR into one record per CDR3 protein. The repertoire consists of fewer than 120,000 distinct CDR3 sequences, with about 9.4% occurring once and the leading ten covering approximately 8%. The sequenced sample was PBMCs from the stem cell graft donor, obtained from the stem cell graft. Source of these receptors: a human donor who donated a stem cell graft to a child with acute lymphoblastic leukemia.

In this sample, this clonotype turned up many times. V usage is TRBV29-1 and J usage is TRBJ2-5; no reliable D call. V was trimmed by 4 bases and J by 5 bases, leaving 11 bases between them. CDR3 size: 12 residues. CDR1 and CDR2 from the germline V gene are SQVTM and ANQGSEA. Here the CDR3 DNA reads TGCAGCGTTGTAGGTCTCGGGGAGACCCAGTACTTC. This codes for CSVVGLGETQYF.

This clonotype was observed at least ten times. The CDR3: CASSQDSSGANVLTF. The CDR3, as DNA: TGTGCCAGCAGCCAAGACAGCTCTGGGGCCAACGTCCTGACTTTC. The chain employs TRBV3-1 and TRBJ2-6; unclear D gene. CDR1 is LGHDT, CDR2 YNNKEL, per germline (reference sequence). Deletions cut 0 bases from V and 0 bases from J, with 3 bases between. The CDR3 spans 15 residues.

This clonotype was seen repeatedly, ten times or more. The DNA of the CDR3 is TGCGCCATTCCAGGCCGAACAGGGGGCTCTGGAAACACCATATATTTT. Translating it yields CAIPGRTGGSGNTIYF. The rearrangement uses TRBV5-1 and TRBJ1-3; 8 bases match TRBD1. CDR3 length: 16 residues. Germline V gene lookup returns CDR1 SGHRS and CDR2 YFSETQ. V shed 9 bases, J shed 0 bases, and the junction held 11 bases outside the gene matches.

This clonotype appeared many times. The chain employs TRBV5-1 and TRBJ1-2, with D possibly TRBD1 on 6 matching bases. Looked up from germline, CDR1 is SGHRS and CDR2 is YFSETQ. Deletions cut 4 bases from V and 4 bases from J, with 11 bases between. The CDR3 is made up of 13 amino acids. CDR3 loop: CASSPGDTYGYTF. The CDR3 region has the DNA TGCGCCAGCAGCCCAGGGGACACCTATGGCTACACCTTC.

This clonotype was seen ten or more times. This chain joins TRBV19 and TRBJ1-1, with D perhaps matching TRBD1 (5 bases). Germline V gene lookup returns CDR1 LNHDA and CDR2 SQIVND (reference sequence). CDR3 length: 17 residues. V lost 2 bases and J lost 2, with 18 bases in between. This CDR3 reads CASSILVRAGFNTEAFF. The DNA for the CDR3 is TGTGCCAGTAGTATATTGGTTCGGGCAGGGTTTAACACTGAAGCTTTCTTT.

This clonotype was seen ten or more times. The chain employs TRBV5-6 and TRBJ2-3, with a possible D match to TRBD2 (6 bases). Germline lookup yields CDR1 SGHDT and CDR2 YYEEEE. This CDR3 region has 14 residues. Trimming left V 2 bases short and J 2 bases short, with 9 bases between. The CDR3 nucleotides read TGTGCCAGCAGCTTAGGAGGGGACACAGATACGCAGTATTTT. It translates to CASSLGGDTDTQYF.

This clonotype appeared many times. The gene calls are TRBV30 and TRBJ2-2; D remains unclear. V lost 0 bases and J 1 base, leaving 6 bases between the germline ends. This CDR3 is built from 14 residues. Looked up from germline, CDR1 is GTSNPN and CDR2 is SVGIG (reference sequence). The CDR3 here is CAWSVLGNTGELFF. The CDR3 DNA reads TGTGCCTGGAGTGTACTGGGGAACACCGGGGAGCTGTTTTTT.

This clonotype was seen repeatedly, ten times or more. This chain connects TRBV20-1 to TRBJ2-5; unclear D gene. The germline V and J ends were trimmed by 3 bases and 0 bases, with 8 bases remaining between them. The length of the CDR3 is 13 residues. Germline V gene sequence: CDR1 DFQATT, CDR2 SNEGSKA (reference sequence). The CDR3 is CSASSGNQETQYF. The CDR3 DNA is TGCAGTGCTAGTAGTGGGAACCAAGAGACCCAGTACTTC.

This clonotype showed up many times. This chain links TRBV7-9 with TRBJ2-1; D could derive from TRBD1 or TRBD2 (5 bases each). The CDR3 runs 14 residues. V was clipped by 1 base and J by 4 bases, with 8 bases between them. The V gene's germline CDR1 is SEHNR and CDR2 FQNEAQ (reference sequence). In DNA form, the CDR3 reads TGTGCCAGCAGCTTAGGAGGGGATTACAATGAGCAGTTCTTC. This codes for CASSLGGDYNEQFF.

This clonotype was seen repeatedly, ten times or more. This sequence joins TRBV4-2 and TRBJ2-1; 9 bases are shared with TRBD2. V gave up 5 bases and J gave up 6 bases; unmatched junction bases: 8. From germline, CDR1 is LGHNA and CDR2 YNFKEQ. This CDR3 is built from 15 residues. CDR3: CASSLGTSRSNEQFF. The DNA of the CDR3 is TGTGCCAGCAGCTTAGGGACTAGCAGATCCAATGAGCAGTTCTTC.

In this sample, this clonotype turned up many times. V is TRBV6-5 and J is TRBJ1-1, with D unclear. Per germline, CDR1 MNHEY and CDR2 SVGAGI. This CDR3 has 12 amino acids. V lost 7 bases and J 1 base, leaving 7 bases between the germline ends. The CDR3 region is CASTRGNTEAFF. CDR3 sequence (DNA): TGTGCCAGCACCCGGGGGAACACTGAAGCTTTCTTT.

This clonotype was seen at least ten times. The chain employs TRBV6-1 and TRBJ1-2; D not certain. CDR1 MNHNS and CDR2 SASEGT come from the germline V gene. V gave up 6 bases and J gave up 2 bases, with 13 bases separating them. CDR3 length: 14 amino acids. CDR3 DNA sequence: TGTGCCAGCAGAGGTTCCCAGGTGAACTATGGCTACACCTTC. It specifies CASRGSQVNYGYTF.